Below are 17 T cell receptor beta chains sequenced from a single sample in a study of T cell clonotyping in hematopoietic cell transplantation (dated by TCRdb to the early 2020s). The library came from the immunoSEQ multiplex PCR assay. The immuneACCESS repertoire file appears here via TCRdb, limited to in-frame rearrangements. These files lack a portion of the clones; in checked studies, under half of the deficit traces to unresolved V genes, and the cause of the others is not known. Within this sample are several thousand clones, with about 90% of them counted one time only. The ten largest make up 7% to 9.5% of the sample. Interpreted using the paper, the time point label stands for: recipient sample taken at acute GVHD onset. The source was PBMCs, collected at the time of graft-versus-host disease after allogeneic stem cell transplant. The receptors were gathered from a male patient aged 55 to 70 who had an allogeneic stem cell transplant from a related donor, so the T cells may come from the graft donor. Some clones in this sample may be carry-over from other donors' samples.

This clone came up a few times. The genes are TRBV21-1 and TRBJ1-2; the D segment call TRBD1 is taken from the table without a DNA check. TRBV21-1 is tagged as a pseudogene. The CDR3 sequence is 17 residues long. For the CDR3, the DNA is TGTGCCAGCAGCAAAGTTCCAGGGGGCAGAACTAACTATGGCTACACCTTC. This gives the protein CASSKVPGGRTNYGYTF.

CDR3 residues: CASSQTRTGSVFF. In DNA form, the CDR3 reads TGCGCCAGCAGCCAAACGAGGACTGGATCGGTTTTCTTT. The chain links TRBV4-1 to TRBJ1-1; D gene uncertain. The CDR3 sequence is 13 residues long. Germline CDR1 reads MGHRA; CDR2 reads YSYEKL. Trimming removed 2 bases from V and 13 bases from J, with 17 bases in between.

The chain couples TRBV10-3 to TRBJ1-1; 9 nucleotides line up with TRBD1. The germline V gene has CDR1 ENHRY and CDR2 SYGVKD. The CDR3 spans 15 residues. Unmatched junction bases numbered 8, after V lost 5 bases and J lost 4 bases. The CDR3 nucleotides read TGTGCCATCAGTCCTGCTCCGGGACAGGGCACTGAAGCTTTCTTT. Translation: CAISPAPGQGTEAFF.

The V call is TRBV14, the J call TRBJ2-7; 7 bases align to TRBD1. The germline gives CDR1 SGHDN, CDR2 FVKESK. V was pared by 3 bases and J by 3 bases, with 5 bases of the junction left unmatched. The CDR3 covers 14 residues. CDR3 protein: CASSQGQLNYEQYF. CDR3 sequence (DNA): TGTGCCAGCAGCCAGGGACAGTTAAACTACGAGCAGTACTTC.

The chain uses TRBV5-1 and TRBJ2-2; 9 bases line up with TRBD2. V shed 4 bases and J 7 bases; nucleotides not matched to a gene: 8. This CDR3 is built from 15 residues. Germline CDR1 and CDR2: SGHRS and YFSETQ. CDR3 protein: CASSTSGGTGGELFF. The CDR3 bases are TGCGCCAGCAGCACAAGCGGGGGGACTGGCGGGGAGCTGTTTTTT.

The J gene is TRBJ2-7, the V gene TRBV29-1, with D possibly TRBD1 on 5 matching bases. Trimming took off 1 base at V and 6 bases at J, with 7 bases between the two ends. CDR3 length: 11 amino acids. Germline lookup yields CDR1 SQVTM and CDR2 ANQGSEA. The CDR3 DNA is TGCAGCGTTGAAGTGGGGCCCGAGCAGTACTTC. Translating gives CSVEVGPEQYF.

The rearrangement links TRBV11-3 to TRBJ1-3; D is ambiguous. CDR1 and CDR2 from the germline V gene are SGHNT and YENEEA. V lost 5 bases and J lost 2, with 10 bases in between. This CDR3 is built from 14 residues. The CDR3 spells CASSPHLPGNTIYF. The DNA for the CDR3 is TGTGCCAGCAGCCCCCATCTCCCTGGAAACACCATATATTTT.

This clone was seen a handful of times. This sequence joins TRBV30 and TRBJ2-1; 8 nucleotides match TRBD1. Losses at the gene ends were 5 bases for V and 3 bases for J; bases not matched to a gene: 3. The germline gives CDR1 GTSNPN, CDR2 SVGIG (reference sequence). CDR3 size: 13 residues. Written as DNA, the CDR3 is TGTGCCTGGTGGACAGGGAACTACAATGAGCAGTTCTTC. Amino acid sequence: CAWWTGNYNEQFF.

The V call is TRBV7-2, the J call TRBJ2-1; maybe TRBD2 (6 bases). CDR3 length equals 16 residues. The germline gives CDR1 SGHTA, CDR2 FQGNSA. Trimming shortened V by 6 bases and J by 2 bases, and 17 bases separated the two germline ends. CDR3 in DNA: TGTGCCAGCAGAAGACAAGCGGGTGGGGCCTACAATGAGCAGTTCTTC. It codes for CASRRQAGGAYNEQFF.

This chain links TRBV4-2 with TRBJ2-1; TRBD2 matches 7 bases. CDR1 and CDR2 (germline): LGHNA, YNFKEQ. The CDR3 has 14 amino acids. V lost 4 bases and J lost 7; bases outside the gene matches: 7. CDR3 coding DNA: TGTGCCAGCAGCCCCCTGGGGGGAGGGAATGAGCAGTTCTTC. This translates into CASSPLGGGNEQFF.

This clone came up once. The chain recombines TRBV9 with TRBJ1-6; possibly TRBD1 for D (5 bases). V lost 0 bases, J lost 8 bases, and 18 bases lay in between. CDR1 and CDR2 (germline): SGDLS, YYNGEE. This CDR3 comprises 17 residues. The CDR3 reads CASSVVAGLGEDSPLHF. CDR3 bases: TGTGCCAGCAGCGTAGTAGCAGGTCTAGGGGAGGATTCACCCCTCCACTTT.

The chain couples TRBV2 to TRBJ2-1; 9 bases match TRBD1. The J segment lost 4 bases and the V segment lost 10 bases, leaving 11 bases of the junction unmatched. The CDR3 length is 15 residues. CDR1 SNHLY and CDR2 FYNNEI come from the germline V gene. CDR3 sequence reads: CATPAGTGRYNEQFF. The DNA of the CDR3 is TGTGCCACGCCCGCCGGGACAGGGCGATACAATGAGCAGTTCTTC.

This clone has just one count. The chain links TRBV7-2 to TRBJ1-5; D unclear. This CDR3 has 13 amino acids. V was clipped by 5 bases and J by 1 base, with 6 bases between them. Per germline, CDR1 SGHTA and CDR2 FQGNSA. In DNA form, the CDR3 reads TGTGCCAGCAGCGTGGACAGCAATCAGCCCCAGCATTTT. This translates into CASSVDSNQPQHF. The variable domain in full, with the rest retrieved from reference TRBV7-2 and TRBJ1-5, is GAGVSQSPSNKVTEKGKDVELRCDPISGHTALYWYRQSLGQGLEFLIYFQGNSAPDKSGLPSDRFSAERTGGSVSTLTIQRTQQEDSAVYLCASSVDSNQPQHFGDGTRLSIL.

The chain joins TRBV4-2 to TRBJ2-3, with TRBD2 matching over 7 bases. The CDR3 consists of 15 residues. V trimming: 2 bases; J trimming: 6 bases; junction bases outside the gene matches: 8. CDR1 is LGHNA and CDR2 is YNFKEQ in the germline V gene. CDR3 sequence (DNA): TGTGCCAGCAGCCAACGGGATGGACTAGGGGATACGCAGTATTTT. Protein sequence: CASSQRDGLGDTQYF.

This clone is labeled as large. This chain links TRBV14 with TRBJ1-2; D might be TRBD1 (6 bases). V was pared by 2 bases and J by 6 bases, with 10 bases between. This CDR3 contains 13 residues. Germline values: CDR1 SGHDN, CDR2 FVKESK. The CDR3 protein is CASSQRDINGYTF. The CDR3 DNA follows: TGTGCCAGCAGCCAAAGGGACATAAATGGCTACACCTTC.

The CDR3 spells CASTRGASKSYEQYF. The CDR3 region has the DNA TGTGCCAGCACCCGTGGGGCTAGCAAATCCTACGAGCAGTACTTC. The chain joins TRBV9 to TRBJ2-7; TRBD1 or TRBD2 may be the D gene (5 bases each). The CDR3 loop spans 15 amino acids. Germline values: CDR1 SGDLS, CDR2 YYNGEE. With 6 bases removed from V and 1 base from J, the gap between germline ends came to 17 bases. Using reference TRBV9 and TRBJ2-7 for the parts outside the CDR3, the full variable domain is DSGVTQTPKHLITATGQRVTLRCSPRSGDLSVYWYQQSLDQGLQFLIQYYNGEERAKGNILERFSAQQFPDLHSELNLSSLELGDSALYFCASTRGASKSYEQYFGPGTRLTVT.

The chain joins TRBV9 to TRBJ1-6; no clear D gene. CDR3 size: 13 residues. Germline V lookup: CDR1 SGDLS, CDR2 YYNGEE. Trimming took off 0 bases at V and 7 bases at J, with 5 bases between the two ends. CDR3 loop: CASSVARNSPLHF. CDR3 in DNA: TGTGCCAGCAGCGTAGCGAGGAATTCACCCCTCCACTTT.